This T cell receptor (beta chain) is drawn from a study of blood T cell repertoires in COVID-19 (dated by TCRdb to about 2020). About the investigation overall: The collaborator samples originated in the United States, Italy and Spain and spanned the acute and convalescent phases of COVID-19. The prospective study material was composed of cDNA or gDNA derived from T cells, B-cell-depleted T cells, or PBMCs. Deeply sampled blood TCRbeta repertoires from subjects exposed to, actively infected with, or recovered from COVID-19 were included in the dataset. The repertoires were made available in a free public database intended to serve as a resource for research on the immune response to SARS-CoV-2. The samples were drawn from the first 160 participants of the ongoing ImmuneRACE study and from 950 to 1,500 subjects provided by 6 global collaborators. The sample metadata nearly always contained a de-identified subject ID, COVID-19 status, age in years and sex. Where available, HLA class I and class II types were taken from metadata supplied by the sample provider and were not determined by assay-based typing. Broader findings and caveats from the paper: The amount of clinical and demographic metadata varied by source and participant and was provided uncurated.

Measured from the cysteine to the phenylalanine, the CDR3 is 13 residues long. The DNA shown is the 39-base CDR3, in frame from base 1. For CDR1 and CDR2, the germline V gene (reference sequence) lists MNHEY and SMNVEV. Trimmed from V: 6 bases; trimmed from J: 5 bases; junction bases lacking a gene match: 5. TCRbeta CDR3 regions were amplified from genomic DNA using the immunoSEQ Assay, a bias-controlled multiplex PCR. In the source study's methods: The number of nucleated cells in each sample was estimated from the amplification of reference gene primers within the assay. To quantify the absolute abundance of each unique TCRbeta CDR3 rearrangement, sequence reads were collapsed and filtered. For each sample, productive Simpson clonality was calculated as the square root of Simpson's diversity index across productive rearrangements. Entries here come from immuneACCESS through TCRdb and include only in-frame sequences with V and J called. Some clones fail to appear in such tables; in the studies checked, an unresolved V gene covers under half of the shortfall, and the cause of the remainder is unknown. Clonal size and the V and J genes are those of that table, whereas D and trimming came from the DNA. Across this sample there are 95,000 to 130,000 clones, with approximately 87% seen only once. The top ten clonotypes cover 2% to 2.5% of the sample.

The collaborating institutions used their own protocols to collect whole blood in K2EDTA tubes. For TCRbeta analysis, collaborators shipped samples in one of three forms: frozen whole blood, isolated PBMCs, or DNA extracted from either of those sample types. To note about this clone: Its binding antigen is unknown. There are no base qualities to consult, and no much larger clone falls within one base.

Sequenced material: peripheral blood. The receptor was isolated from a young man with acute or convalescent COVID-19. This receptor chain uses TRBV27 and TRBJ1-2; 8 central bases correspond to TRBD1. The nucleotide sequence reads TGTGCCAGCAGCGGGACAGGCTTTTATGGCTACACCTTC. The encoded protein is CASSGTGFYGYTF.